Presented here are 23 T cell receptor beta chains from one specimen sequenced in a study of vaccination effects on CD4 cells after COVID-19. Viral peptide pool expansion of antigen-specific CD4+ T cells preceded sequencing in the ViraFEST assay. Isolating CD4+ T cells followed more than 9 days of culture. Each participant received a vaccine that was either BNT162b2 or mRNA-1273, given as two doses. Some clones are missing from TCRdb's copy, which holds only in-frame ones; the method was immunoSEQ multiplex PCR. The table lists roughly 55,000 clones, roughly 78% of them singletons. Their recognized antigens are unknown. This sample comprised CD4+ T cells from PBMCs cultured with HCoV-OC43 spike peptides, obtained after COVID-19 vaccination. As for subset: HCoV-OC43 spike overlapping peptide pool stimulation. The source of these receptors is a human donor who received a COVID-19 vaccine.

This chain uses TRBV4-2 with TRBJ1-5; no clear D. This CDR3 comprises 17 residues. The germline CDR1 and CDR2 sequences are LGHNA and YNFKEQ. V lost 1 base to trimming and J lost 5 bases, with 18 bases between them. The DNA of the CDR3 is TGTGCCAGCAGCCAAGGGATAGCATCCACTGCCCATCAGCCCCAGCATTTT. Translated, it gives CASSQGIASTAHQPQHF.

This chain uses TRBV11-2 with TRBJ1-1; no clear D gene. Germline CDR1 is SGHAT and CDR2 is FQNNGV. Trimming shortened V by 8 bases and J by 4 bases, and 8 bases separated the two germline ends. This CDR3 region has 11 residues. The CDR3 here is CASLKGTEAFF. CDR3 DNA sequence: TGTGCCAGCTTGAAGGGCACTGAAGCTTTCTTT.

This clone was seen only once. CDR3 in amino acids: CASSKETRWQGTYGYTF. Written as DNA, the CDR3 is TGTGCCAGCAGCAAAGAGACAAGGTGGCAGGGGACATATGGCTACACCTTC. V usage is TRBV21-1 and J usage is TRBJ1-2; the table gives TRBD1 as D, unverified against the DNA. TRBV21-1 is a documented pseudogene. The CDR3 runs to 17 residues.

V and J are TRBV12-3 or TRBV12-4 and TRBJ1-2; 7 bases align to TRBD1. This CDR3 is built from 13 residues. Trimming removed 5 bases from V and 5 bases from J; junction bases left unmatched: 5. CDR3 sequence: CASSPGTAYGYTF. In DNA form, the CDR3 reads TGTGCCAGCAGTCCCGGGACAGCTTATGGCTACACCTTC.

The chain links TRBV2 to TRBJ2-1; D may correspond to TRBD1 or TRBD2 (5 bases each). The CDR3 sequence is 11 residues long. CDR1 SNHLY and CDR2 FYNNEI come from the germline V gene. Trimming removed 8 bases from V and 8 bases from J, with 10 bases in between. CDR3 region: CASHLGDEQFF. In DNA form, the CDR3 reads TGTGCCAGCCACCTGGGGGATGAGCAGTTCTTC.

The chain is built from TRBV6-1 and TRBJ1-5, with a possible D match to TRBD1 (6 bases). Per the germline V gene, CDR1 is MNHNS and CDR2 is SASEGT. The V gene lost 0 bases and the J gene lost 3 bases, with 9 bases spanning the gap. This CDR3 has 15 residues. CDR3 in amino acids: CASSEAQGINQPQHF. The CDR3 nucleotides read TGTGCCAGCAGTGAAGCACAGGGTATCAATCAGCCCCAGCATTTT.

The chain combines TRBV2 with TRBJ1-1; the D is unclear. The CDR3 totals 14 residues. V lost 7 bases to trimming and J lost 0 bases, with 12 bases between them. The germline gives CDR1 SNHLY, CDR2 FYNNEI. The CDR3, as DNA: TGTGCCAGCATTCGAGGCGGAGTGAACACTGAAGCTTTCTTT. This translates into CASIRGGVNTEAFF.

The chain links TRBV11-2 to TRBJ2-7; perhaps TRBD1 as D (5 bases). The CDR3 loop spans 15 amino acids. Trimming cost V 0 bases and J 1 base, with 10 bases left between them. The V gene's germline CDR1 is SGHAT and CDR2 FQNNGV. The CDR3 DNA follows: TGTGCCAGCAGCTTAGATCGTCAGGGATCCTACGAGCAGTACGTC. This encodes CASSLDRQGSYEQYV.

The chain employs TRBV28 and TRBJ2-3, with D tentatively TRBD2 (8 bases). V gave up 5 bases and J gave up 0 bases, with 12 bases separating them. Germline CDR1 is MDHEN and CDR2 is SYDVKM. The CDR3 is 15 amino acids. The CDR3 sequence: CASSIAGQSTDTQYF. As DNA, the CDR3 is TGTGCCAGCAGTATAGCGGGACAGAGCACAGATACGCAGTATTTT. The variable domain in full, with the rest retrieved from reference TRBV28 and TRBJ2-3, is DVKVTQSSRYLVKRTGEKVFLECVQDMDHENMFWYRQDPGLGLRLIYFSYDVKMKEKGDIPEGYSVSREKKERFSLILESASTNQTSMYLCASSIAGQSTDTQYFGPGTRLTVL.

The rearrangement links TRBV7-2 to TRBJ2-2; D is possibly TRBD1 (5 bases). Germline CDR1 is SGHTA and CDR2 is FQGNSA. Trimming removed 3 bases at V and 6 bases at J, with 11 bases between. The CDR3 has 14 residues. The CDR3 is CASSFGRGSGELFF. The CDR3 coding sequence is TGTGCCAGCAGCTTCGGAAGGGGCTCCGGGGAGCTGTTTTTT.

This clone appeared a few times. Germline is not matched at one junction end, which may reflect a read error. The CDR3 bases are TGTGCCAGCAGCGAAGACAGGGGTAATGAAAAACTGTTTTTT. Protein product: CASSEDRGNEKLFF. The chain combines TRBV2 with TRBJ1-4, with 8 bases that match TRBD1. This CDR3 is built from 14 residues. CDR1 is SNHLY and CDR2 is FYNNEI in the germline V gene. Full variable domain (rest looked up from reference TRBV2 and TRBJ1-4): EPEVTQTPSHQVTQMGQEVILRCVPISNHLYFYWYRQILGQKVEFLVSFYNNEISEKSEIFDDQFSVERPDGSNFTLKIRSTKLEDSAMYFCASSEDRGNEKLFFGSGTQLSVL.

The sample holds a few counts of this clone. The CDR3 is CASSFGTGGNQPQHF. The DNA of the CDR3 is TGTGCCAGTAGTTTTGGGACAGGGGGTAATCAGCCCCAGCATTTT. This chain uses TRBV19 with TRBJ1-5; 11 bases map to TRBD1. The CDR3 extends over 15 amino acids. J lost 4 bases, V lost 5 bases, and 4 bases had no gene match. Per the germline V gene, CDR1 is LNHDA and CDR2 is SQIVND (reference sequence).

This chain links TRBV6-1 with TRBJ1-3; D remains ambiguous. The CDR3 has 14 residues. Deletions cut 2 bases from V and 2 bases from J, with 7 bases between. Germline lookup yields CDR1 MNHNS and CDR2 SASEGT. In DNA, the CDR3 is TGTGCCAGCAGTGAATGGAAGACTGGAAACACCATATATTTT. Translating it yields CASSEWKTGNTIYF.

This sequence joins TRBV2 and TRBJ2-5; weak D call: TRBD1 (6 bases). There are 14 residues in the CDR3. Germline V gene lookup returns CDR1 SNHLY and CDR2 FYNNEI. Trimming cost V 5 bases and J 1 base, with 11 bases left between them. The DNA for the CDR3 is TGTGCCAGCAGTTCAAGGACAGTCCAAGAGACCCAGTACTTC. This translates into CASSSRTVQETQYF.

V gene TRBV9 combines with J gene TRBJ1-2; unclear D gene. Trimming pared 4 bases from V and 1 base from J, leaving 8 bases between. The CDR3 runs to 13 residues. Germline CDR1 and CDR2: SGDLS and YYNGEE. The CDR3 DNA follows: TGTGCCAGCAGCCCCGACTTTAACTATGGCTACACCTTC. It translates to CASSPDFNYGYTF.

The chain recombines TRBV5-1 with TRBJ1-1, with D unresolved. Germline V gene lookup returns CDR1 SGHRS and CDR2 YFSETQ. The V and J ends lost 5 bases and 1 base respectively, with 9 bases between them. The CDR3 is made up of 13 amino acids. The CDR3 region has the DNA TGCGCCAGCAGGTATTCGCCGAACACTGAAGCTTTCTTT. It is translated as CASRYSPNTEAFF. The full variable domain, rest sourced from reference TRBV5-1 and TRBJ1-1, is KAGVTQTPRYLIKTRGQQVTLSCSPISGHRSVSWYQQTPGQGLQFLFEYFSETQRNKGNFPGRFSGRQFSNSRSEMNVSTLELGDSALYLCASRYSPNTEAFFGQGTRLTVV.

The chain links TRBV14 to TRBJ1-2, with D hard to call. Germline CDR1 and CDR2: SGHDN and FVKESK. This CDR3 region has 16 residues. V was pared by 2 bases and J by 1 base, with 14 bases between. The CDR3 nucleotides are TGTGCCAGCAGCCAATTTTCAGGCCTCTTTAACTATGGCTACACCTTC. Protein product: CASSQFSGLFNYGYTF.

The chain employs TRBV5-6 and TRBJ1-6; D remains unclear. The V gene's germline CDR1 is SGHDT and CDR2 YYEEEE. The V end was cut by 1 base, the J end by 8 bases, with 13 bases between. This CDR3 contains 15 residues. CDR3 coding DNA: TGTGCCAGCAGCTTGATCGGGTCGGTCGATTCACCCCTCCACTTT. It is translated as CASSLIGSVDSPLHF.

This clone appeared a single time. V gene TRBV7-2 combines with J gene TRBJ2-5, with 8 bases matching TRBD1. The ends lost 5 bases at V and 4 bases at J; junction bases unmatched: 3. This CDR3 comprises 13 residues. Germline lookup yields CDR1 SGHTA and CDR2 FQGNSA. DNA for the CDR3: TGTGCCAGCAGCCGGGACAGGAGAGAGACCCAGTACTTC. Protein: CASSRDRRETQYF.

This clone was found once. The chain uses TRBV5-8 and TRBJ1-6; tentative D call: TRBD1 (6 bases). CDR3 length equals 13 residues. Trimming removed 1 base at V and 8 bases at J, with 7 bases between. CDR1 SGHTS and CDR2 YDEGEE come from the germline V gene. DNA of the CDR3: TGTGCCAGCAGCTTGAACAGGGATTCACCCCTCCACTTT. It specifies CASSLNRDSPLHF.

The chain carries TRBV28 and TRBJ1-1; possible D gene TRBD1, 6 bases. The CDR3 totals 14 residues. Trimming cost V 4 bases and J 4 bases, with 13 bases left between them. Per the germline V gene, CDR1 is MDHEN and CDR2 is SYDVKM. CDR3 sequence (DNA): TGTGCCAGCAGTTCGGAGGGGGTGAGCACTGAAGCTTTCTTT. Protein sequence: CASSSEGVSTEAFF.

The V gene is TRBV27, the J gene TRBJ2-1; D might be TRBD1 (5 bases). This CDR3 spans 14 amino acids. Trimming took off 7 bases at V and 0 bases at J, with 10 bases between the two ends. Germline assignment: CDR1 MNHEY and CDR2 SMNVEV (reference sequence). CDR3 bases: TGTGCCAGCAACCCCAGGGCCTCCTACAATGAGCAGTTCTTC. Amino acids: CASNPRASYNEQFF.

This chain connects TRBV9 to TRBJ2-1, with 8 bases fitting TRBD2. This CDR3 is 16 amino acids long. V lost 0 bases to trimming and J lost 1 base; unmatched junction nucleotides: 3. Germline CDR1 and CDR2: SGDLS and YYNGEE. CDR3 in DNA: TGTGCCAGCAGCGTAGACGGGGGGGCTTCCTACAATGAGCAGTTCTTC. Protein sequence: CASSVDGGASYNEQFF.